Below are 22 T cell receptor beta chains sequenced from a single sample in a study of blood T cell repertoires in COVID-19. Using immunoSEQ multiplex PCR, the repertoire was profiled, and TCRdb retains in-frame clones only, with some absent. The data contain 100,000 to 150,000 clones, about 80% of them singletons. Sequencing was done on a sample of peripheral blood. All receptors derive from a woman aged 60-75 years with acute or convalescent COVID-19.

This chain links TRBV5-6 with TRBJ2-3; D may be TRBD2 (5 bases). Germline V lookup: CDR1 SGHDT, CDR2 YYEEEE. V was shortened by 4 bases and J by 0 bases, with 12 bases between the two germline ends. The CDR3 length is 15 residues. CDR3 residues: CASSPGGPSTDTQYF. The CDR3 DNA follows: TGTGCCAGCAGCCCGGGCGGGCCTAGCACAGATACGCAGTATTTT.

In DNA, the CDR3 is TGTGCCAGCAGCCTGAGACAGGGGGCAAACACTGAAGCTTTCTTT. Its protein is CASSLRQGANTEAFF. The chain is built from TRBV7-3 and TRBJ1-1; 10 bases fit TRBD1. The CDR3 is 15 residues long. Trimming cost V 5 bases and J 2 bases; bases outside gene matches: 5. The germline gives CDR1 SGHTA, CDR2 FQGTGA.

The chain uses TRBV12-3 or TRBV12-4 and TRBJ1-2; D is unresolved. Trimming removed 8 bases at V and 4 bases at J, with 14 bases between. The CDR3 spans 13 residues. Written as DNA, the CDR3 is TGTGCCAGCGGGGAGACACTAACCTATGGCTACACCTTC. This sequence encodes CASGETLTYGYTF.

The chain couples TRBV5-1 to TRBJ1-2; D unclear. Germline CDR1 reads SGHRS; CDR2 reads YFSETQ. Deletions cut 0 bases from V and 4 bases from J, with 10 bases between. CDR3 length equals 14 residues. The CDR3 region has the DNA TGCGCCAGCAGCTTGGCCCCTTCTCTCTATGGCTACACCTTC. This gives the protein CASSLAPSLYGYTF.

This clone was seen just once. The V call is TRBV30, the J call TRBJ1-6; a possible D gene is TRBD1 (6 bases). The germline V and J ends were trimmed by 1 base and 7 bases, with 11 bases remaining between them. CDR1 is GTSNPN and CDR2 is SVGIG in the germline V gene (reference sequence). The CDR3 has 14 residues. Written as DNA, the CDR3 is TGTGCCTGGAGTGGAGGGGGAATGAATTCACCCCTCCACTTT. It codes for CAWSGGGMNSPLHF.

In this sample, this clone turned up once. V usage is TRBV27 and J usage is TRBJ1-5, with a weak D call TRBD1 (5 bases). Trimming took off 3 bases at V and 4 bases at J, with 10 bases between the two ends. Germline-derived CDR1 and CDR2 are MNHEY and SMNVEV (reference sequence). The CDR3 sequence is 14 residues long. CDR3 DNA sequence: TGTGCCAGCAGTTTGTTAGGGGAAAATCAGCCCCAGCATTTT. This encodes CASSLLGENQPQHF.

This chain uses TRBV12-5 with TRBJ2-6, with 13 bases fitting TRBD2. CDR3 length equals 21 residues. Germline CDR1 and CDR2: LGHNT and FRNRAP. The junction had 10 bases not matched to a gene; V was cut back by 0 bases and J by 2 bases. The CDR3 spells CASGLVPVRLAGGTGANVLTF. DNA of the CDR3: TGTGCTAGTGGTTTGGTACCGGTCAGACTAGCGGGGGGTACTGGGGCCAACGTCCTGACTTTC. Drawing the rest from reference TRBV12-5 and TRBJ2-6, the complete variable domain is DARVTQTPRHKVTEMGQEVTMRCQPILGHNTVFWYRQTMMQGLELLAYFRNRAPLDDSGMPKDRFSAEMPDATLATLKIQPSEPRDSAVYFCASGLVPVRLAGGTGANVLTFGAGSRLTVL.

The chain joins TRBV24-1 to TRBJ1-4; 7 positions agree with TRBD1. The CDR3 runs to 15 residues. Trimming cost V 6 bases and J 3 bases; bases outside gene matches: 6. CDR1 KGHDR and CDR2 SFDVKD come from the germline V gene. The CDR3 reads CATSIGQGANEKLFF. DNA of the CDR3: TGTGCCACCAGTATCGGGCAGGGGGCTAATGAAAAACTGTTTTTT.

The rearrangement uses TRBV7-8 and TRBJ1-6; D not certain. This CDR3 is built from 14 residues. Germline V CDR1 and CDR2: SGHVS, FQNEAQ. Trimming took 8 bases from V and 7 from J, leaving 15 bases between them. The CDR3 spells CASREYERNSPLHF. CDR3 DNA sequence: TGTGCCAGCCGGGAGTACGAGAGAAATTCACCCCTCCACTTT.

J is TRBJ2-1 and V is TRBV5-4, with TRBD2 as a possible D gene (5 bases). The CDR3 consists of 14 residues. CDR1 is SGHNT and CDR2 is YYREEE in the germline V gene (reference sequence). V gave up 4 bases and J gave up 5 bases, with 13 bases separating them. The CDR3 bases are TGTGCCAGCAGCGCGCGGACTGCGGACAATGAGCAGTTCTTC. This encodes CASSARTADNEQFF.

The chain uses TRBV7-3 and TRBJ1-1; D remains unclear. This CDR3 is built from 14 residues. Trimming removed 2 bases from V and 0 bases from J, with 7 bases in between. Looked up from germline, CDR1 is SGHTA and CDR2 is FQGTGA. CDR3 DNA sequence: TGTGCCAGCAGCTTAGGTGGGCTGAACACTGAAGCTTTCTTT. Translated, it gives CASSLGGLNTEAFF.

V is TRBV4-1 and J is TRBJ1-5, with 8 bases lining up with TRBD1. V shed 3 bases and J 7 bases; nucleotides not matched to a gene: 8. CDR3 length: 15 amino acids. CDR1 and CDR2 (germline): MGHRA, YSYEKL. CDR3 sequence (DNA): TGCGCCAGCAGCCAGAGGACAGGGCTTGGACAGCCCCAGCATTTT. Its protein product is CASSQRTGLGQPQHF.

J is TRBJ1-3 and V is TRBV2; 8 bases fit TRBD1. Germline V CDR1 and CDR2: SNHLY, FYNNEI. V shed 5 bases and J 0 bases; nucleotides not matched to a gene: 6. The CDR3 is 16 residues long. The CDR3 is CASSQRTGSSGNTIYF. The CDR3 region has the DNA TGTGCCAGCAGTCAAAGGACAGGGAGCTCTGGAAACACCATATATTTT. Drawing the rest from reference TRBV2 and TRBJ1-3, the complete variable domain is EPEVTQTPSHQVTQMGQEVILRCVPISNHLYFYWYRQILGQKVEFLVSFYNNEISEKSEIFDDQFSVERPDGSNFTLKIRSTKLEDSAMYFCASSQRTGSSGNTIYFGEGSWLTVV.

This sequence joins TRBV27 and TRBJ1-1; the D gene is possibly TRBD1 (6 bases). CDR1 MNHEY and CDR2 SMNVEV come from the germline V gene (reference sequence). The CDR3 has 14 residues. Trimming cost V 2 bases and J 6 bases, with 13 bases left between them. CDR3 region: CASSLTGYGAEAFF. For the CDR3, the DNA is TGTGCCAGCAGTTTAACAGGGTATGGTGCTGAAGCTTTCTTT.

The rearrangement uses TRBV11-2 and TRBJ2-7; 9 bases map to TRBD1. This CDR3 region has 14 residues. The germline CDR1 and CDR2 sequences are SGHAT and FQNNGV. With 5 bases clipped from V and 2 bases from J, the junction kept 4 bases outside the gene matches. The CDR3 sequence: CASSPGTGTYEQYF. CDR3 DNA: TGTGCCAGCAGCCCCGGGACAGGGACCTACGAGCAGTACTTC.

This clone was detected only a few times. The gene calls are TRBV19 and TRBJ2-2, with 7 bases aligning to TRBD1. Looked up from germline, CDR1 is LNHDA and CDR2 is SQIVND (reference sequence). The CDR3 sequence is 16 residues long. With 1 base clipped from V and 6 bases from J, the junction kept 8 bases outside the gene matches. Here the CDR3 reads CASSIVPGGLSGELFF. Here the CDR3 DNA reads TGTGCCAGTAGTATAGTGCCAGGGGGTTTGTCCGGGGAGCTGTTTTTT.

This clone has only a few counts. The chain uses TRBV6-2 or TRBV6-3 and TRBJ1-4; 7 nucleotides line up with TRBD1. Germline V gene sequence: CDR1 MNHEY, CDR2 SVGEGT. The CDR3 totals 14 residues. V lost 4 bases to trimming and J lost 3 bases; unmatched junction nucleotides: 2. CDR3 residues: CASSSDRPNEKLFF. DNA for the CDR3: TGTGCCAGCAGTTCGGACAGGCCTAATGAAAAACTGTTTTTT.

The V call is TRBV29-1, the J call TRBJ1-2; D is perhaps TRBD1 (6 bases). Germline V gene lookup returns CDR1 SQVTM and CDR2 ANQGSEA. Trimming took 1 base from V and 8 from J, leaving 14 bases between them. CDR3 length: 13 residues. The CDR3 sequence is CSVEGQGRSGYTF. In DNA form, the CDR3 reads TGCAGCGTTGAAGGGCAGGGGAGAAGCGGCTACACCTTC.

V and J are TRBV23-1 and TRBJ1-1; possible D gene TRBD1, 6 bases. TRBV23-1 qualifies as an ORF whose function is uncertain. The CDR3 runs to 16 residues. The V end lost 2 bases, the J end lost 4 bases, and 17 bases lay between the germline ends. CDR3 residues: CASSQTCAGELTEAFF. The CDR3 DNA sequence: TGCGCCAGCAGTCAAACTTGTGCAGGGGAACTCACTGAAGCTTTCTTT.

This chain uses TRBV9 with TRBJ2-6; D gene unclear. There are 17 residues in the CDR3. The germline CDR1 and CDR2 sequences are SGDLS and YYNGEE. The germline V and J ends were trimmed by 2 bases and 1 base, with 13 bases remaining between them. The CDR3 region is CASSVYPAESGANVLTF. CDR3 nucleotides: TGTGCCAGCAGCGTCTACCCTGCCGAATCTGGGGCCAACGTCCTGACTTTC.

This clone was found a few times. The rearrangement uses TRBV5-6 and TRBJ1-1; D perhaps matches TRBD1 (5 bases). This CDR3 is 13 amino acids long. Germline assignment: CDR1 SGHDT and CDR2 YYEEEE. V was shortened by 1 base and J by 5 bases, with 9 bases between the two germline ends. CDR3: CASSLTGGTEAFF. Written as DNA, the CDR3 is TGTGCCAGCAGCTTGACGGGGGGAACTGAAGCTTTCTTT.

The chain joins TRBV12-5 to TRBJ1-2; the match to TRBD1 covers 7 bases. CDR1 and CDR2 (germline): LGHNT, FRNRAP. The CDR3 contains 11 residues. The J segment lost 13 bases and the V segment lost 1 base, leaving 3 bases of the junction unmatched. CDR3 DNA: TGTGCTAGTGGTTTGGCCACAGGGGTCACCTTC. Its protein product is CASGLATGVTF.